This TCR beta chain was retrieved from a study of blood T cell repertoires in COVID-19. Study-wide background: PBMCs, B-cell-depleted T cells, or T cells provided the cDNA or gDNA that made up the material.

Sequencing used immunoSEQ multiplex PCR; TCRdb keeps in-frame clones, though not all of them. Among 140,000 to 150,000 clones listed, 65% to 85% were seen once. CDR3 length: 14 residues. V shed 0 bases and J shed 4 bases, with 11 bases lying between them. CDR1 is SGHRS, CDR2 YFSETQ, per germline. This chain connects TRBV5-1 to TRBJ2-7; D may be TRBD2 (5 bases). This TCR came from a man in his 60s with active or convalescent COVID-19. The specimen sequenced was peripheral blood. DNA for the CDR3: TGCGCCAGCAGCTTGGCCCCTAGCAATTACGAGCAGTACTTC. Translation gives CASSLAPSNYEQYF. Filled out from reference TRBV5-1 and TRBJ2-7, the complete variable domain reads KAGVTQTPRYLIKTRGQQVTLSCSPISGHRSVSWYQQTPGQGLQFLFEYFSETQRNKGNFPGRFSGRQFSNSRSEMNVSTLELGDSALYLCASSLAPSNYEQYFGPGTRLTVT.